This TCR beta chain was retrieved from a study of beta chain features in type 1 diabetes. Study-wide background: Sorted cells examined across all samples numbered 107,917,701.

Study findings and constraints: Shorter templates may be favored by PCR, equally so in patients and controls. VDJ junctions in type 1 diabetes patients carried more deletions and fewer insertions. Moderately but significantly shorter TCRB CDR3s were found in Type 1 diabetes patients in all four CD4+ subsets.

In regard to this clone: Its target is not known.

Germline loops: CDR1 LNHDA, CDR2 SQIVND (reference sequence). The CDR3 contains 14 residues. V was clipped by 5 bases and J by 5 bases, with 15 bases between them. TCRB transcripts that were expressed got sequenced, as all of the isolated RNA had been reverse transcribed. Only in-frame clones appear in the TCRdb table, and some are missing; sequencing was by immunoSEQ multiplex PCR. The sample holds more than 250,000 clones, around 20% seen once. A sort by CD45RO/CCR7/CD25/CD127/CD95/CD27 yielded CD4+ naive, central memory, regulatory and stem cell-like memory cells. The rearrangement links TRBV19 to TRBJ2-5; tentatively, D is TRBD2 (6 bases). The sequence was obtained from a woman aged 40 to 49 with type 1 diabetes. The source material was naive CD4+ T cells from blood. DNA for the CDR3: TGTGCCAGTAGTTCCAGACTAGGCGACGAGACCCAGTACTTC. Amino acids: CASSSRLGDETQYF.